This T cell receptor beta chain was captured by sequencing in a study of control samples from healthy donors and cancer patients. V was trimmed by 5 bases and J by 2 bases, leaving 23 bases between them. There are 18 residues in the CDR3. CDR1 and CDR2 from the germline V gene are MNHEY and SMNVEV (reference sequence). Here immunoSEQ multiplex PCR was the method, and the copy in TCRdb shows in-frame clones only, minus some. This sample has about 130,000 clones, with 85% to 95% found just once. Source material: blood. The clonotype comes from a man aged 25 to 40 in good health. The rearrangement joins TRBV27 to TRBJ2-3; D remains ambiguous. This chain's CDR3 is CASSPAPDSRTYTDTQYF. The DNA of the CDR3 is TGTGCCAGCAGTCCCGCCCCCGACTCGCGGACCTACACAGATACGCAGTATTTT.